Shown below are 21 T cell receptor beta chains from a single sample sequenced in a study of cytomegalovirus exposure and HLA in healthy donors. Both 60 Vbeta primers and 13 Jbeta primers went into the PCR. The protocol was immunoSEQ multiplex PCR, while the TCRdb copy is restricted to in-frame clones and leaves out a portion. The profile shows approximately 110,000 clones, less than 80% of them singletons. The sequenced sample consisted of PBMCs. Source of these receptors: a man aged 30 to 39 in good health and CMV-seropositive.

This clone turned up a few times. The rearrangement joins TRBV6-1 to TRBJ2-7; tentative D call: TRBD1 (5 bases). Germline V gene sequence: CDR1 MNHNS, CDR2 SASEGT. Trimming removed 3 bases from V and 3 bases from J, with 15 bases in between. CDR3 size: 15 residues. CDR3 DNA sequence: TGTGCCAGCAGTGATGCTTCCAGGGCAATCTACGAGCAGTACTTC. Its translation: CASSDASRAIYEQYF.

This sequence joins TRBV6-6 and TRBJ2-7; D gene uncertain. The V end lost 0 bases, the J end lost 2 bases, and 11 bases lay between the germline ends. The germline CDR1 and CDR2 sequences are MNHNY and SVGAGI (reference sequence). This CDR3 spans 15 amino acids. This CDR3 reads CASSYSPDIAYEQYF. CDR3 nucleotides: TGTGCCAGCAGTTACTCGCCAGACATAGCCTACGAGCAGTACTTC.

This clone was observed a few times. The V gene is TRBV10-2, the J gene TRBJ2-7, with 7 bases fitting TRBD1. V shed 6 bases and J 1 base; nucleotides not matched to a gene: 9. Germline V lookup: CDR1 WSHSY, CDR2 SAAADI. The CDR3 is 15 amino acids. The chain's CDR3 is CASRGTGESSYEQYF. As DNA, the CDR3 is TGCGCCAGCAGGGGAACAGGGGAATCGTCCTACGAGCAGTACTTC.

This rearrangement joins TRBV6-5 to TRBJ1-1; 7 positions agree with TRBD1. The CDR3 length is 12 residues. The V gene end was trimmed by 2 bases and the J gene end by 10 bases; junction bases not matched to a gene: 4. The germline gives CDR1 MNHEY, CDR2 SVGAGI. CDR3 protein: CASSYGQGGAFF. In nucleotides, the CDR3 is TGTGCCAGCAGTTACGGGCAGGGGGGAGCTTTCTTT.

This chain uses TRBV5-5 with TRBJ2-5; D uncertain. The DNA end favors TRBJ2-7, so the J call may be wrong. This CDR3 contains 12 residues. From germline, CDR1 is SGHKS and CDR2 YYEKEE (reference sequence). The CDR3 region has the DNA TGTGCCAGCAGCTTGTCTCCCTACGAGCAGTACTTC. Translation: CASSLSPYEQYF.

The V call is TRBV5-1, the J call TRBJ1-1; no definite D call. Germline V gene data show CDR1 as SGHRS and CDR2 as YFSETQ. Trimming removed 4 bases at V and 7 bases at J, with 14 bases between. The CDR3 length is 13 residues. The CDR3 DNA is TGCGCCAGCAGCCAGTGGACTGGAGATGAAGCTTTCTTT. Protein: CASSQWTGDEAFF.

The chain employs TRBV11-2 and TRBJ2-5; TRBD2 might be the D (7 bases). This CDR3 comprises 13 residues. Trimming stripped 5 bases from V and 5 bases from J, with 12 bases between. Germline V lookup: CDR1 SGHAT, CDR2 FQNNGV. In DNA form, the CDR3 reads TGTGCCAGCAGCCGCGGGGGCCGGGAGACCCAGTACTTC. Protein sequence: CASSRGGRETQYF.

This clone was detected once. The J gene is TRBJ2-1, the V gene TRBV9; a possible D gene is TRBD1 (5 bases). V was cut by 0 bases and J by 1 base, with 11 bases left in between. The CDR3 extends over 16 amino acids. The germline gives CDR1 SGDLS, CDR2 YYNGEE. CDR3 DNA sequence: TGTGCCAGCAGCGTAGCTGGGGCCGGTTCCTACAATGAGCAGTTCTTC. It translates to CASSVAGAGSYNEQFF.

The V call is TRBV6-5, the J call TRBJ2-7; 7 nucleotides agree with TRBD1. Unmatched junction bases numbered 2, after V lost 0 bases and J lost 0 bases. CDR3 size: 15 residues. The germline V gene has CDR1 MNHEY and CDR2 SVGAGI. The CDR3 protein is CASSYSGQSSYEQYF. The DNA for the CDR3 is TGTGCCAGCAGTTACTCGGGACAGTCCTCCTACGAGCAGTACTTC.

This clone is a singleton in its sample. The chain links TRBV2 to TRBJ2-7, with D possibly matching TRBD1 (5 bases). Trimming removed 1 base at V and 4 bases at J, with 11 bases between. This CDR3 has 14 residues. Germline V gene sequence: CDR1 SNHLY, CDR2 FYNNEI. The CDR3 here is CASSEGPGPYEQYF. DNA of the CDR3: TGTGCCAGCAGTGAAGGGCCAGGGCCTTACGAGCAGTACTTC.

This clone was seen a handful of times. The chain is built from TRBV4-1 and TRBJ1-4, with D perhaps matching TRBD1 (5 bases). V was trimmed by 0 bases and J by 8 bases, leaving 16 bases between them. This CDR3 has 16 residues. In germline, CDR1 is MGHRA, CDR2 YSYEKL. The CDR3 loop reads CASSQDVQGMREKLFF. The CDR3 DNA reads TGCGCCAGCAGCCAAGACGTGCAGGGAATGAGAGAAAAACTGTTTTTT.

This clone was detected many times. The chain links TRBV6-1 to TRBJ2-5; 7 bases fit TRBD2. The V gene's germline CDR1 is MNHNS and CDR2 SASEGT. Trimming took 7 bases from V and 5 from J; bases not matched to a gene: 10. This CDR3 has 14 residues. The CDR3 bases are TGTGCCAGCATCCCGGGGGAGGGGCAGGAGACCCAGTACTTC. Translation gives CASIPGEGQETQYF.

The rearrangement uses TRBV6-1 and TRBJ1-2; 8 nucleotides match TRBD1. The V gene end was trimmed by 3 bases and the J gene end by 5 bases; junction bases not matched to a gene: 8. Germline CDR1 is MNHNS and CDR2 is SASEGT. The length of the CDR3 is 15 residues. CDR3 nucleotides: TGTGCCAGCAGTGAGCAGGGGGCAGGGATATATGGCTACACCTTC. Translated: CASSEQGAGIYGYTF.

J is TRBJ2-3 and V is TRBV6-1, with 9 bases lining up with TRBD2. Germline V lookup: CDR1 MNHNS, CDR2 SASEGT. Trimming removed 7 bases from V and 6 bases from J; junction bases left unmatched: 11. The CDR3 spans 15 residues. The CDR3 coding sequence is TGTGCCAGCACAGTAGCGGGGGCCGAGGATGATACGCAGTATTTT. Protein product: CASTVAGAEDDTQYF.

The V gene is TRBV6-6, the J gene TRBJ1-1; 7 nucleotides agree with TRBD1. V shed 6 bases and J 8 bases; nucleotides not matched to a gene: 18. This CDR3 has 16 residues. CDR1 is MNHNY and CDR2 is SVGAGI in the germline V gene (reference sequence). The CDR3 is CASSPRGALGGSEAFF. The CDR3 coding sequence is TGTGCCAGCAGCCCCAGGGGGGCTCTTGGAGGATCGGAAGCTTTCTTT.

The chain combines TRBV9 with TRBJ2-7; perhaps TRBD1 as D (6 bases). The CDR3 loop spans 14 amino acids. Germline V CDR1 and CDR2: SGDLS, YYNGEE. The V end was cut by 4 bases, the J end by 2 bases, with 13 bases between. Written as DNA, the CDR3 is TGTGCCAGCAGCCGTAACAGGGAAGCCTACGAGCAGTACTTC. Protein sequence: CASSRNREAYEQYF.

This clone was seen a handful of times. The V gene is TRBV5-1, the J gene TRBJ2-3, with D tentatively TRBD1 (5 bases). Germline CDR1 is SGHRS and CDR2 is YFSETQ. Trimming cost V 4 bases and J 5 bases, with 14 bases left between them. The CDR3 length is 14 residues. This chain's CDR3 is CASSAGSRGDTQYF. The CDR3 DNA sequence: TGCGCCAGCAGCGCTGGTTCAAGGGGAGATACGCAGTATTTT.

The chain carries TRBV6-5 and TRBJ2-7, with 7 nucleotides matching TRBD1. V was pared by 6 bases and J by 4 bases, with 6 bases of the junction left unmatched. CDR1 MNHEY and CDR2 SVGAGI come from the germline V gene. The CDR3 covers 13 residues. In nucleotides, the CDR3 is TGTGCCAGCAGACACAGGGGTGGGTACGAGCAGTACTTC. This gives the protein CASRHRGGYEQYF.

This chain links TRBV11-3 with TRBJ2-1, with D possibly being TRBD2 (5 bases). V lost 0 bases and J 8 bases, leaving 11 bases between the germline ends. CDR1 SGHNT and CDR2 YENEEA come from the germline V gene. This CDR3 is 14 amino acids long. CDR3: CASSLEGLAHEQFF. The CDR3, as DNA: TGTGCCAGCAGCTTAGAAGGCCTAGCTCATGAGCAGTTCTTC.

CDR3 amino acids: CASSYSGGTGYTF. In nucleotides, the CDR3 is TGTGCCAGCAGCTACTCAGGGGGTACTGGCTACACCTTC. This chain links TRBV13 with TRBJ1-2; TRBD1 aligns across 7 bases. Germline V gene sequence: CDR1 PRHDT, CDR2 FYEKMQ (reference sequence). The CDR3 runs 13 residues. J gave up 7 bases and V 4 bases, and 6 bases lay outside the gene matches. The full variable domain, completed using reference TRBV13 and TRBJ1-2, is AAGVIQSPRHLIKEKRETATLKCYPIPRHDTVYWYQQGPGQDPQFLISFYEKMQSDKGSIPDRFSAQQFSDYHSELNMSSLELGDSALYFCASSYSGGTGYTFGSGTRLTVV.

The chain combines TRBV6-4 with TRBJ2-3; 10 nucleotides line up with TRBD2. Trimming took 3 bases from V and 4 from J; bases not matched to a gene: 4. Germline CDR1 is MRHNA and CDR2 is SNTAGT. The CDR3 is made up of 15 amino acids. The CDR3: CASSEGLAGADTQYF. The CDR3 coding sequence is TGTGCCAGCAGTGAGGGTCTAGCGGGGGCAGATACGCAGTATTTT.